Below, 9 T cell receptor beta chains from the same sample are listed, as sequenced in a study of control samples from healthy donors and cancer patients. The method was immunoSEQ multiplex PCR; TCRdb's version includes in-frame clones alone and lacks a portion of them. The sample contains about 410,000 clones, about 93% of which appear only once. The sample was PBMCs. The receptor source for this set is a man aged 35 to 55 with head and neck cancer.

CDR3 sequence (DNA): TGTGCCAGCAGCTTAGTTGGTAGGAGCTCCTATAATTCACCCCTCCACTTT. It is translated as CASSLVGRSSYNSPLHF. This chain joins TRBV7-2 and TRBJ1-6; no clear D gene. Germline lookup yields CDR1 SGHTA and CDR2 FQGNSA. With 1 base removed from V and 0 bases from J, the gap between germline ends came to 10 bases. This CDR3 region has 17 residues.

This sequence joins TRBV27 and TRBJ2-7; 11 bases line up with TRBD2. Germline CDR1 is MNHEY and CDR2 is SMNVEV (reference sequence). The CDR3 covers 15 residues. J gave up 4 bases and V 6 bases, and 8 bases lay outside the gene matches. Here the CDR3 DNA reads TGTGCCAGCAGAGATAGCGGGAGGGGAGTATACGAGCAGTACTTC. The encoded protein is CASRDSGRGVYEQYF.

This chain links TRBV24-1 with TRBJ2-1; D perhaps matches TRBD2 (6 bases). This CDR3 comprises 16 residues. The ends were cut back, 1 base at V and 6 bases at J, with 15 bases in the middle. In germline, CDR1 is KGHDR, CDR2 SFDVKD. This CDR3 is CATSDFGQLGGNEQFF. CDR3 coding DNA: TGTGCCACCAGTGATTTTGGGCAGCTCGGGGGCAATGAGCAGTTCTTC.

The V call is TRBV4-2, the J call TRBJ2-3; tentatively, D is TRBD2 (5 bases). Germline values: CDR1 LGHNA, CDR2 YNFKEQ. V was pared by 1 base and J by 3 bases, with 14 bases between. The CDR3 consists of 16 residues. In nucleotides, the CDR3 is TGTGCCAGCAGCCAAGGAAGGCTAGCAGGTACAGATACGCAGTATTTT. Encoded protein: CASSQGRLAGTDTQYF.

The table lists this clone with a few counts. The V gene is TRBV27, the J gene TRBJ1-2; D uncertain. V was pared by 4 bases and J by 7 bases, with 16 bases between. The CDR3 extends over 14 amino acids. CDR1 and CDR2 (germline): MNHEY, SMNVEV (reference sequence). CDR3: CASSSIARLGGYTF. The DNA for the CDR3 is TGTGCCAGCAGTTCGATAGCCCGCTTGGGTGGCTACACCTTC.

The chain is built from TRBV10-2 and TRBJ1-6; 8 positions match TRBD1. From germline, CDR1 is WSHSY and CDR2 SAAADI. This CDR3 region has 16 residues. V lost 3 bases, J lost 7 bases, and 8 bases stayed unmatched. The CDR3 reads CASSDRQGLFNSPLHF. The CDR3 coding sequence is TGCGCCAGCAGTGACCGACAGGGGCTTTTCAATTCACCCCTCCACTTT.

J is TRBJ2-7 and V is TRBV20-1, with D tentatively TRBD2 (6 bases). V was pared by 5 bases and J by 2 bases, with 7 bases between. The CDR3 covers 11 residues. Germline loops: CDR1 DFQATT, CDR2 SNEGSKA (reference sequence). The DNA for the CDR3 is TGCAGTGCTTGGGGGGCCTACGAGCAGTACTTC. Translating gives CSAWGAYEQYF.

CDR3 nucleotide sequence: TGTGCCAGCAGTCAGCGGGACAGGGGGGGAGAGACCCAGTACTTC. Translated, it gives CASSQRDRGGETQYF. The chain is built from TRBV6-6 and TRBJ2-5; TRBD1 agrees at 11 bases. The germline V gene encodes CDR1 MNHNY and CDR2 SVGAGI (reference sequence). Trimming at V came to 5 bases and at J to 4 bases, leaving 6 bases not matched to a gene. The CDR3 extends over 15 amino acids.

CDR3 nucleotide sequence: TGTGCCAGCAGTCCCCCCGGAGAAAACGAAAAACTGTTTTTT. It encodes CASSPPGENEKLFF. The chain combines TRBV28 with TRBJ1-4, with no clear D. CDR1 is MDHEN, CDR2 SYDVKM, per germline. The germline V and J ends were trimmed by 5 bases and 8 bases, with 15 bases remaining between them. This CDR3 has 14 residues.